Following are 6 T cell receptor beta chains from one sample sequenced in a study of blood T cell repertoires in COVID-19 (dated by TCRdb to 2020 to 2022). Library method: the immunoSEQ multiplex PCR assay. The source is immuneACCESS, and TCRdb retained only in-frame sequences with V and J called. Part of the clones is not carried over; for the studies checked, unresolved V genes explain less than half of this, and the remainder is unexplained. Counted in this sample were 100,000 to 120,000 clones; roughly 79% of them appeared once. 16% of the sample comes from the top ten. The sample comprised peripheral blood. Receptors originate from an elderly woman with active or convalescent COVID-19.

The CDR3 region is CASSQEDQASYEQYF. DNA for the CDR3: TGTGCCAGCAGCCAAGAGGATCAGGCCTCCTACGAGCAGTACTTC. The chain is built from TRBV4-2 and TRBJ2-7, with unresolved D. Trimming removed 0 bases at V and 0 bases at J, with 9 bases between. CDR3 size: 15 residues. The germline CDR1 and CDR2 sequences are LGHNA and YNFKEQ.

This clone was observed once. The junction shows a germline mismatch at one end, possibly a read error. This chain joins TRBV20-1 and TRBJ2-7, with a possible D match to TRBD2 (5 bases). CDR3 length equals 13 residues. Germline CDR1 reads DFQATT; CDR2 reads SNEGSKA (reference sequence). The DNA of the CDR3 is TGCAGCGCTAGTAAGGGAGATCGGTACGAGCAGTACTTC. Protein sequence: CSASKGDRYEQYF.

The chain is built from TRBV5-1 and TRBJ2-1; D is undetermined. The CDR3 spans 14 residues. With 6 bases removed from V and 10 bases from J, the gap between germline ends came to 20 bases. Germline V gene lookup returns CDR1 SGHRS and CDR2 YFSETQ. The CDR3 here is CASTPHFRHVEQFF. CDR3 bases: TGCGCCAGCACTCCGCACTTCCGACACGTAGAGCAGTTCTTC.

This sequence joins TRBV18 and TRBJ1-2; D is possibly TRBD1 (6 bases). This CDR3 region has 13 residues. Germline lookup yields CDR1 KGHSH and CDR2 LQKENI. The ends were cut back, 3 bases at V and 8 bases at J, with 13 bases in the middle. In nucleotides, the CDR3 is TGTGCCAGCTCACCGGCGGGGGCTGAAGGCTACACCTTC. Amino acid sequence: CASSPAGAEGYTF.

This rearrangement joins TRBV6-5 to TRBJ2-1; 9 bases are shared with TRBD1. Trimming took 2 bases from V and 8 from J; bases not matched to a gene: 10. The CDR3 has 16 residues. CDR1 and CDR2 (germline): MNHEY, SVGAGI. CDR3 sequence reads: CASSYGDRAAADEQFF. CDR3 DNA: TGTGCCAGCAGTTACGGGGACAGGGCGGCAGCAGATGAGCAGTTCTTC.

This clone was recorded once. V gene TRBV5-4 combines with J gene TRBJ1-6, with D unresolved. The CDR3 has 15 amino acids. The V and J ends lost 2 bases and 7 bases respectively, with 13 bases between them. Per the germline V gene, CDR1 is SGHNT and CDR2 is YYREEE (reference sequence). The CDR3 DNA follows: TGTGCCAGCAGCTTTCAGTCCAGGTCGAATTCACCCCTCCACTTT. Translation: CASSFQSRSNSPLHF.